The 16 T cell receptor beta chains in this list originate from one sample, sequenced in a study of beta chain features in type 1 diabetes. Study-level results: Moderately but significantly shorter TCRB CDR3s were found in Type 1 diabetes patients in all four CD4+ subsets.

Every bit of the isolated RNA underwent reverse transcription, so sequencing read expressed TCRB transcripts. Repertoires were generated with immunoSEQ multiplex PCR, while TCRdb's copy carries only in-frame clones and drops some. Of around 280,000 clones listed, about 15% are singletons. What these receptors recognize is not known. The sample comprised naive CD4+ T cells from blood. The source of these receptors is a young man with type 1 diabetes.

Only a few counts were recorded for this clone. The V and J genes are TRBV28 and TRBJ2-5; TRBD1 is a possible D gene (6 bases). The CDR3 has 14 amino acids. Trimming shortened V by 2 bases and J by 2 bases, and 9 bases separated the two germline ends. Germline loops: CDR1 MDHEN, CDR2 SYDVKM. The CDR3 region is CASSLRQGQETQYF. Written as DNA, the CDR3 is TGTGCCAGCAGTTTACGTCAGGGGCAAGAGACCCAGTACTTC.

This chain uses TRBV6-5 with TRBJ2-2, with a weak D call TRBD2 (5 bases). CDR3 size: 15 residues. V was cut by 10 bases and J by 3 bases, with 18 bases left in between. Germline V gene sequence: CDR1 MNHEY, CDR2 SVGAGI. CDR3 protein: CATLGLAPDTGELFF. DNA of the CDR3: TGTGCCACTCTAGGGCTAGCCCCTGACACCGGGGAGCTGTTTTTT.

This clone was seen only a few times. This CDR3 is CASSLGLADNEQFF. The CDR3 nucleotides are TGTGCCAGCAGCTTGGGACTAGCGGACAATGAGCAGTTCTTC. The rearrangement uses TRBV5-4 and TRBJ2-1, with 9 bases that match TRBD2. The CDR3 extends over 14 amino acids. Germline trimming cut 0 bases from V and 5 bases from J; bases unmatched to any gene: 0. CDR1 and CDR2 from the germline V gene are SGHNT and YYREEE (reference sequence).

The rearrangement joins TRBV6-1 to TRBJ2-7, with 8 bases fitting TRBD1. After removal of 3 bases from V and 3 bases from J, the junction contained 7 bases not matched to a gene. The CDR3 extends over 15 amino acids. Per the germline V gene, CDR1 is MNHNS and CDR2 is SASEGT. CDR3 region: CASSEESGGSYEQYF. CDR3 nucleotides: TGTGCCAGCAGTGAGGAGTCAGGGGGCAGCTACGAGCAGTACTTC.

This clone turned up a few times. This sequence joins TRBV29-1 and TRBJ2-3, with 11 bases that match TRBD2. This CDR3 is built from 18 residues. V shed 3 bases, J shed 2 bases, and the junction held 13 bases outside the gene matches. Per the germline V gene, CDR1 is SQVTM and CDR2 is ANQGSEA. Here the CDR3 DNA reads TGCAGCGTTGATATGGCTAGCGGGGGGCCGGCCTTCACAGATACGCAGTATTTT. Encoded protein: CSVDMASGGPAFTDTQYF.

This clone showed up just a few times. The chain carries TRBV28 and TRBJ2-1, with D maybe TRBD1 (5 bases). The germline V gene has CDR1 MDHEN and CDR2 SYDVKM. The V gene lost 3 bases and the J gene lost 4 bases, with 16 bases spanning the gap. This CDR3 contains 16 residues. CDR3 protein: CASSLGRAPRYNEQFF. For the CDR3, the DNA is TGTGCCAGCAGTTTGGGCAGGGCTCCCCGTTACAATGAGCAGTTCTTC.

This clone was seen more than once but under ten times. The chain combines TRBV7-2 with TRBJ2-1; 15 nucleotides align to TRBD2. The germline V gene has CDR1 SGHTA and CDR2 FQGNSA. The CDR3 is 15 amino acids. V dropped 5 bases and J dropped 7; count of bases not matched to a gene: 3. DNA for the CDR3: TGTGCCAGCAGCAAAGGACTAGCGGGAGGGAATGAGCAGTTCTTC. This sequence encodes CASSKGLAGGNEQFF.

This chain uses TRBV6-5 with TRBJ1-2; D is possibly TRBD1 (6 bases). CDR1 and CDR2 (germline): MNHEY, SVGAGI. The V end lost 3 bases, the J end lost 4 bases, and 15 bases lay between the germline ends. The CDR3 length is 15 residues. The chain's CDR3 is CASSYGQMTRYGYTF. CDR3 nucleotide sequence: TGTGCCAGCAGTTATGGACAGATGACCCGCTATGGCTACACCTTC.

This clone came up a few times. J is TRBJ2-5 and V is TRBV5-1; weak D call: TRBD2 (6 bases). The CDR3 runs to 15 residues. V was pared by 3 bases and J by 7 bases, with 19 bases between. Germline V gene data show CDR1 as SGHRS and CDR2 as YFSETQ. This chain's CDR3 is CASSSPAGRSGTQYF. As DNA, the CDR3 is TGCGCCAGCAGCTCTCCCGCGGGGCGGTCCGGGACCCAGTACTTC.

A word on this clone: At the DNA level, this CDR3 is encoded by other sequences in the same sample as well. J is TRBJ2-3 and V is TRBV6-6; possible D gene TRBD1, 6 bases. The CDR3 covers 15 residues. Trimming shortened V by 0 bases and J by 0 bases, and 7 bases separated the two germline ends. Germline V gives CDR1 MNHNY, CDR2 SVGAGI (reference sequence). DNA of the CDR3: TGTGCCAGCAGTTACTCAGGGGGAAGCACAGATACGCAGTATTTT. Its protein product is CASSYSGGSTDTQYF.

CDR3 protein: CSVRGTEAFF. Written as DNA, the CDR3 is TGCAGCGTTCGGGGCACTGAAGCTTTCTTT. The chain employs TRBV29-1 and TRBJ1-1; D remains unclear. Trimming removed 5 bases at V and 4 bases at J, with 5 bases between. CDR1 is SQVTM and CDR2 is ANQGSEA in the germline V gene. This CDR3 spans 10 amino acids.

This clone was seen a handful of times. The chain recombines TRBV27 with TRBJ2-2; tentative D call: TRBD1 (5 bases). V was pared by 6 bases and J by 9 bases, with 14 bases between. Germline V lookup: CDR1 MNHEY, CDR2 SMNVEV (reference sequence). The CDR3 is made up of 13 amino acids. This chain's CDR3 is CASSPRGSRELFF. In nucleotides, the CDR3 is TGTGCCAGCAGCCCAAGGGGCTCCAGGGAGCTGTTTTTT.

This clone showed up just a few times. The rearrangement links TRBV6-6 to TRBJ2-3, with D perhaps TRBD1 (5 bases). The germline gives CDR1 MNHNY, CDR2 SVGAGI (reference sequence). V was clipped by 5 bases and J by 4 bases, with 16 bases between them. This CDR3 region has 15 residues. The CDR3 DNA is TGTGCCAGCAGTCTCCAAGGGCAGGGATCAGATACGCAGTATTTT. Translating it yields CASSLQGQGSDTQYF.

Of note for this clone: Other DNA sequences in this specimen translate into the identical CDR3. V and J are TRBV11-3 and TRBJ2-1, with 9 bases fitting TRBD2. Germline CDR1 is SGHNT and CDR2 is YENEEA. V was clipped by 5 bases and J by 0 bases; unmatched bases: 2. The CDR3 runs 15 residues. The CDR3 DNA follows: TGTGCCAGCAGCCTAGCGGGGAGCTCCTACAATGAGCAGTTCTTC. The encoded protein is CASSLAGSSYNEQFF.

This clone has a handful of counts. The chain employs TRBV2 and TRBJ1-6; D possibly corresponds to TRBD1 (5 bases). CDR1 and CDR2 from the germline V gene are SNHLY and FYNNEI. Trimming removed 5 bases at V and 8 bases at J, with 19 bases between. CDR3 length: 16 amino acids. CDR3 DNA: TGTGCCAGCAGTCAGGCAGGGTATTCAGGGTATTCACCCCTCCACTTT. Its protein product is CASSQAGYSGYSPLHF.

The V gene is TRBV7-9, the J gene TRBJ2-7; the D is unclear. V was trimmed by 0 bases and J by 11 bases, leaving 11 bases between them. Germline assignment: CDR1 SEHNR and CDR2 FQNEAQ (reference sequence). The CDR3 totals 12 residues. The CDR3 is CASSLARGGKYF. The CDR3 DNA follows: TGTGCCAGCAGCTTAGCGCGCGGCGGAAAGTACTTC.